These T cell receptor beta chains were read from a single sample in a study of cytomegalovirus exposure and HLA in healthy donors. Here immunoSEQ multiplex PCR was the method, and the copy in TCRdb shows in-frame clones only, minus some. Of about 180,000 clones in the sample, around 78% were seen once. Sequenced sample: PBMCs. Receptors originate from a man aged 18 to 29 in good health and CMV-seronegative. CDR3s include the opening cysteine and the closing phenylalanine or tryptophan. The order of the fields is D gene, V gene, J gene, clone size, CDR3 protein, CDR3 DNA. D genes are given only for firm matches. Expanded clones get a size class; other rows say once, few or many, or leave the size out.

>TRBD1|TRBV27|TRBJ1-2|once
CASSPLTGLEGYTF
TGTGCCAGCAGTCCCCTGACAGGGCTAGAAGGCTACACCTTC
>NA|TRBV7-9|TRBJ1-1|NA
CSSSLSRRVSDTEAFF
TGTTCCAGCAGCTTATCCCGCAGGGTGTCGGACACTGAAGCTTTCTTT
>NA|TRBV6-1|TRBJ1-5|once
CASNLGGGGQPQHF
TGTGCCAGCAATTTGGGGGGGGGCGGTCAGCCCCAGCATTTT
>NA|TRBV7-9|TRBJ2-5|NA
CASSLYGGPSQETQYF
TGTGCCAGCAGCTTATACGGGGGGCCGTCCCAAGAGACCCAGTACTTC
>TRBD1|TRBV28|TRBJ2-7|NA
CASSLRQGAYEQYF
TGTGCCAGCAGTCTTAGACAGGGGGCGTACGAGCAGTACTTC
>NA|TRBV9|TRBJ2-3|NA
CASSVASGDTQYF
TGTGCCAGCAGCGTAGCTTCCGGGGATACGCAGTATTTT
>TRBD1|TRBV11-1|TRBJ2-7|NA
CASSPSTGFVDEQYF
TGTGCCAGCAGCCCCTCGACAGGGTTCGTCGACGAGCAGTACTTC
>NA|TRBV12-5|TRBJ1-2|NA
CASGWEGANYGYTF
TGTGCTAGTGGTTGGGAGGGAGCTAACTATGGCTACACCTTC
>TRBD2|TRBV10-2|TRBJ2-2|once
CASSVGLAGGELFF
TGCGCCAGCAGTGTTGGACTAGCGGGCGGGGAGCTGTTTTTT
>NA|TRBV6-1|TRBJ1-1|NA
CASSEFRQLGTEAFF
TGTGCCAGCAGTGAATTTAGACAACTTGGTACTGAAGCTTTCTTT
>NA|TRBV6-4|TRBJ1-5|few
CASKDSGSNQPQHF
TGTGCCAGCAAGGACAGTGGAAGCAATCAGCCCCAGCATTTT
>TRBD2|TRBV9|TRBJ2-1|NA
CASSLLRLAGVGEQFF
TGTGCCAGCAGCCTACTGAGACTAGCGGGGGTAGGGGAGCAGTTCTTC
>NA|TRBV7-9|TRBJ2-7|few
CASSLRVVRRGYEQYF
TGTGCCAGCAGCTTACGGGTTGTTCGACGGGGTTACGAGCAGTACTTC
>TRBD2|TRBV5-4|TRBJ2-5|NA
CASSLGWQRGETQYF
TGTGCCAGCAGCCTCGGCTGGCAGCGGGGAGAGACCCAGTACTTC
>TRBD1|TRBV2|TRBJ2-3|NA
CASSGQGGTDTQYF
TGTGCCAGCAGTGGACAGGGTGGCACAGATACGCAGTATTTT
>TRBD2|TRBV2|TRBJ2-2|NA
CASSEEGLGGELFF
TGTGCCAGCAGTGAAGAGGGACTAGGAGGGGAGCTGTTTTTT
>TRBD1|TRBV19|TRBJ2-1|once
CASSQWTGNNEQFF
TGTGCCAGTAGTCAATGGACAGGGAATAATGAGCAGTTCTTC
>TRBD1|TRBV4-1|TRBJ1-1|NA
CASSQPGTGMNTEAFF
TGCGCCAGCAGCCAGCCAGGGACAGGCATGAACACTGAAGCTTTCTTT